This TCR beta chain originates from a study of graft-versus-host responses after intestinal transplantation. Libraries were prepared by immunoSEQ multiplex PCR; TCRdb keeps only in-frame clonotypes and omits some of them. The top ten hold around 1.4% of the sample, which has about 98,000 clones, roughly 83% seen once. CDR1 and CDR2 from the germline V gene are SGHDT and YYEEEE. This CDR3 has 16 amino acids. With 2 bases removed from V and 0 bases from J, the gap between germline ends came to 13 bases. This material consisted of PBMCs, taken 255 days after intestinal transplant. This receptor was identified in a human patient who received an intestinal transplant, so some T cells may come from the graft donor. The chain recombines TRBV5-6 with TRBJ2-3; D is unclear. CDR3 nucleotide sequence: TGTGCCAGCAGCTTAGACGACTCCAGTAGCACAGATACGCAGTATTTT. This encodes CASSLDDSSSTDTQYF. The variable domain in full, with the rest retrieved from reference TRBV5-6 and TRBJ2-3, is DAGVTQSPTHLIKTRGQQVTLRCSPKSGHDTVSWYQQALGQGPQFIFQYYEEEERQRGNFPDRFSGHQFPNYSSELNVNALLLGDSALYLCASSLDDSSSTDTQYFGPGTRLTVL.